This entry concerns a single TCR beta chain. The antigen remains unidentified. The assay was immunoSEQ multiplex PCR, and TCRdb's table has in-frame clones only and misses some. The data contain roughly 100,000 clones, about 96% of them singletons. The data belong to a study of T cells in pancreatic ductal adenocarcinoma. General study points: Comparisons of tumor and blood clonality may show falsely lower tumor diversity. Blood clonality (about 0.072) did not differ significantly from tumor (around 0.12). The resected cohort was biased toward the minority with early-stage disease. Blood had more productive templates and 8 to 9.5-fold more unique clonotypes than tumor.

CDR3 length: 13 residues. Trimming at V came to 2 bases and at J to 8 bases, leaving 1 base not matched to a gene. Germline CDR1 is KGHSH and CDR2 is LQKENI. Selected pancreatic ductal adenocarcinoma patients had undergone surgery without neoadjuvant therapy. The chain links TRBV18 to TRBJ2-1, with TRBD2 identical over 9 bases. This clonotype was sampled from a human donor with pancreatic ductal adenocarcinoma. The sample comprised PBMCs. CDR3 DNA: TGTGCCAGCTCACCAGCGGGGGGGGATGAGCAGTTCTTC. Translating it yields CASSPAGGDEQFF.